The 32 T cell receptor beta chains below all came from one sample that was sequenced in a study of T cell changes during pregnancy in multiple sclerosis. Measured with immunoSEQ multiplex PCR; TCRdb has only the in-frame clones, and not every one. The table includes 95,000 to 100,000 clones, about 90% detected once. The material sequenced was peripheral blood, taken after pregnancy. The receptors here all came from a female donor in good health, enrolled as a control in a pregnancy study.

This clone has a single count. The rearrangement links TRBV7-2 to TRBJ2-5; D might be TRBD2 (6 bases). The ends were cut back, 3 bases at V and 2 bases at J, with 10 bases in the middle. The CDR3 runs to 14 residues. The germline CDR1 and CDR2 sequences are SGHTA and FQGNSA. CDR3 in amino acids: CASSFLAEQETQYF. Written as DNA, the CDR3 is TGTGCCAGCAGCTTTTTAGCGGAACAAGAGACCCAGTACTTC.

The chain is built from TRBV5-4 and TRBJ2-1; TRBD1 matches 7 bases. J lost 3 bases, V lost 1 base, and 7 bases had no gene match. Germline V gene sequence: CDR1 SGHNT, CDR2 YYREEE (reference sequence). The CDR3 extends over 16 amino acids. CDR3 sequence reads: CASSLLTGQNYNEQFF. The CDR3 bases are TGTGCCAGCAGCTTGCTGACGGGACAGAACTACAATGAGCAGTTCTTC.

The chain joins TRBV28 to TRBJ2-7, with 9 bases aligning to TRBD2. Germline V lookup: CDR1 MDHEN, CDR2 SYDVKM. The CDR3 runs 14 residues. V gave up 5 bases and J gave up 2 bases; unmatched junction bases: 4. The CDR3 DNA reads TGTGCCAGCAGTCGACTAGCGGAGCCCTACGAGCAGTACTTC. Its protein is CASSRLAEPYEQYF. Together with reference TRBV28 and TRBJ2-7, the CDR3 gives the full variable domain: DVKVTQSSRYLVKRTGEKVFLECVQDMDHENMFWYRQDPGLGLRLIYFSYDVKMKEKGDIPEGYSVSREKKERFSLILESASTNQTSMYLCASSRLAEPYEQYFGPGTRLTVT.

The chain is built from TRBV2 and TRBJ2-7, with TRBD1 matching over 8 bases. J gave up 2 bases and V 3 bases, and 3 bases lay outside the gene matches. Germline V gives CDR1 SNHLY, CDR2 FYNNEI. The CDR3 runs 14 residues. CDR3 sequence: CASSDPGQAYEQYF. CDR3 sequence (DNA): TGTGCCAGCAGTGACCCGGGACAGGCCTACGAGCAGTACTTC.

The chain is built from TRBV18 and TRBJ2-3, with 7 nucleotides matching TRBD1. The CDR3 consists of 15 residues. CDR1 and CDR2 from the germline V gene are KGHSH and LQKENI. Trimming removed 5 bases from V and 2 bases from J; junction bases left unmatched: 7. CDR3 residues: CASSTGTVLTDTQYF. CDR3 coding DNA: TGTGCCAGCTCAACCGGGACAGTACTCACAGATACGCAGTATTTT.

The chain joins TRBV7-9 to TRBJ2-5; 10 nucleotides match TRBD1. The CDR3 is 17 amino acids. Per germline, CDR1 SEHNR and CDR2 FQNEAQ (reference sequence). Germline trimming cut 4 bases from V and 3 bases from J; bases unmatched to any gene: 11. The CDR3 here is CASSSFGGTGVEETQYF. For the CDR3, the DNA is TGTGCCAGCAGCTCCTTCGGCGGGACAGGGGTGGAAGAGACCCAGTACTTC.

The V and J genes are TRBV6-6 and TRBJ1-2, with D perhaps TRBD1 (6 bases). CDR1 is MNHNY and CDR2 is SVGAGI in the germline V gene (reference sequence). With 7 bases removed from V and 1 base from J, the gap between germline ends came to 16 bases. The CDR3 is made up of 15 amino acids. CDR3 region: CASTEQGTDNYGYTF. The CDR3 DNA sequence: TGTGCCAGCACCGAACAGGGAACAGATAACTATGGCTACACCTTC.

The genes are TRBV11-2 and TRBJ2-4, with D perhaps TRBD2 (5 bases). This CDR3 has 18 amino acids. Germline lookup yields CDR1 SGHAT and CDR2 FQNNGV. Trimming took off 4 bases at V and 0 bases at J, with 19 bases between the two ends. The DNA of the CDR3 is TGTGCCAGCAGCTCCGACCCAAGAGACGGACTAGCCAAAAACATTCAGTACTTC. Protein: CASSSDPRDGLAKNIQYF.

This chain uses TRBV5-1 with TRBJ2-7, with 7 nucleotides matching TRBD2. This CDR3 comprises 14 residues. Unmatched junction bases numbered 6, after V lost 2 bases and J lost 4 bases. The V gene's germline CDR1 is SGHRS and CDR2 YFSETQ. The DNA for the CDR3 is TGCGCCAGCAGCTTAGCTGGGGAGGGATACGAGCAGTACTTC. Its protein is CASSLAGEGYEQYF. The full variable domain, completed using reference TRBV5-1 and TRBJ2-7, is KAGVTQTPRYLIKTRGQQVTLSCSPISGHRSVSWYQQTPGQGLQFLFEYFSETQRNKGNFPGRFSGRQFSNSRSEMNVSTLELGDSALYLCASSLAGEGYEQYFGPGTRLTVT.

Only a few counts were recorded for this clone. In DNA form, the CDR3 reads TGTGCCTGGAGGGGGACAGACTATGGCTACACCTTC. Translating gives CAWRGTDYGYTF. J is TRBJ1-2 and V is TRBV30; 7 positions match TRBD1. There are 12 residues in the CDR3. From germline, CDR1 is GTSNPN and CDR2 SVGIG (reference sequence). V was pared by 3 bases and J by 3 bases, with 1 base of the junction left unmatched.

The sample holds one count of this clone. The chain joins TRBV7-9 to TRBJ1-1, with a weak D call TRBD1 (5 bases). V dropped 3 bases and J dropped 3 bases, with 14 bases sitting between them. Germline CDR1 and CDR2: SEHNR and FQNEAQ (reference sequence). The CDR3 covers 15 residues. CDR3 residues: CASSFGFPGDTEAFF. Written as DNA, the CDR3 is TGTGCCAGCAGCTTTGGTTTTCCGGGGGACACTGAAGCTTTCTTT.

V gene TRBV5-4 combines with J gene TRBJ1-2; the D is unclear. The CDR3 spans 14 residues. Germline V gene data show CDR1 as SGHNT and CDR2 as YYREEE (reference sequence). Between the trimmed V and J ends, which lost 0 bases and 10 bases, there was a span of 16 bases. The CDR3 sequence: CASSLGALGADYTF. DNA for the CDR3: TGTGCCAGCAGCTTGGGCGCATTGGGAGCTGACTACACCTTC.

The rearrangement links TRBV7-9 to TRBJ2-1; TRBD2 aligns across 12 bases. CDR3 length: 17 residues. Per the germline V gene, CDR1 is SEHNR and CDR2 is FQNEAQ (reference sequence). V shed 4 bases, J shed 5 bases, and the junction held 9 bases outside the gene matches. CDR3 nucleotides: TGTGCCAGCAGCTCACTAGCGGGAGGAGGGTGGGACAATGAGCAGTTCTTC. Its protein is CASSSLAGGGWDNEQFF. Complete variable domain (other parts from reference TRBV7-9 and TRBJ2-1): DTGVSQNPRHKITKRGQNVTFRCDPISEHNRLYWYRQTLGQGPEFLTYFQNEAQLEKSRLLSDRFSAERPKGSFSTLEIQRTEQGDSAMYLCASSSLAGGGWDNEQFFGPGTRLTVL.

J is TRBJ2-2 and V is TRBV5-1, with a weak D call TRBD1 (5 bases). V lost 0 bases to trimming and J lost 5 bases, with 5 bases between them. Germline V gene sequence: CDR1 SGHRS, CDR2 YFSETQ. The length of the CDR3 is 13 residues. CDR3 bases: TGCGCCAGCAGCTTGGAGGGGACCGGGGAGCTGTTTTTT. It encodes CASSLEGTGELFF.

The chain joins TRBV27 to TRBJ1-2; 10 bases are shared with TRBD1. J gave up 7 bases and V 5 bases, and 16 bases lay outside the gene matches. Germline V gene sequence: CDR1 MNHEY, CDR2 SMNVEV (reference sequence). The CDR3 runs 17 residues. CDR3 loop: CASSGEGQGPTVGGYTF. DNA for the CDR3: TGTGCCAGCAGTGGGGAGGGACAGGGGCCGACCGTGGGTGGCTACACCTTC.

V is TRBV7-9 and J is TRBJ2-2; 9 bases match TRBD1. CDR3 length: 15 residues. Germline CDR1 is SEHNR and CDR2 is FQNEAQ (reference sequence). Losses at the gene ends were 2 bases for V and 5 bases for J; bases not matched to a gene: 3. The CDR3: CASSLRDRETGELFF. The CDR3 nucleotides are TGTGCCAGCAGCTTACGGGACAGGGAGACCGGGGAGCTGTTTTTT.

This chain uses TRBV6-6 with TRBJ2-5, with 8 nucleotides matching TRBD2. Gene TRBJ2-7 matches the end of the DNA better, so the J call may be wrong. The length of the CDR3 is 14 residues. CDR1 is MNHNY, CDR2 SVGAGI, per germline (reference sequence). The CDR3 region is CASSYAAGGDEQYF. DNA for the CDR3: TGTGCCAGCAGTTACGCCGCGGGAGGTGACGAGCAGTACTTC.

The V call is TRBV9, the J call TRBJ2-2; D not certain. The germline gives CDR1 SGDLS, CDR2 YYNGEE. Trimming stripped 0 bases from V and 8 bases from J, with 11 bases between. The CDR3 is 14 residues long. This chain's CDR3 is CASSVVSQRGELFF. The CDR3 DNA follows: TGTGCCAGCAGCGTAGTTAGTCAGCGAGGGGAGCTGTTTTTT.

Remarks on this clone: One end of the junction does not line up with germline, which may come from a read error. The chain couples TRBV27 to TRBJ2-6, with 7 bases aligning to TRBD1. This CDR3 is 15 amino acids long. The germline V gene has CDR1 MNHEY and CDR2 SMNVEV (reference sequence). CDR3 sequence reads: CASKRQGAGTNVLTF. Here the CDR3 DNA reads TGTGCCAGCAAGCGACAGGGTGCTGGGACCAACGTCCTGACTTTC.

The J gene is TRBJ2-1, the V gene TRBV14, with TRBD2 identical over 11 bases. Germline values: CDR1 SGHDN, CDR2 FVKESK. There are 16 residues in the CDR3. Trimming cost V 3 bases and J 10 bases; bases outside gene matches: 11. CDR3 in amino acids: CASSQGSLAGAGEQFF. The CDR3 region has the DNA TGTGCCAGCAGCCAGGGATCACTAGCGGGAGCGGGGGAGCAGTTCTTC. Variable domain in full (rest from reference TRBV14 and TRBJ2-1): EAGVTQFPSHSVIEKGQTVTLRCDPISGHDNLYWYRRVMGKEIKFLLHFVKESKQDESGMPNNRFLAERTGGTYSTLKVQPAELEDSGVYFCASSQGSLAGAGEQFFGPGTRLTVL.

The chain joins TRBV10-3 to TRBJ2-7; possibly TRBD2 for D (5 bases). The V gene lost 6 bases and the J gene lost 0 bases, with 18 bases spanning the gap. Germline V gene data show CDR1 as ENHRY and CDR2 as SYGVKD. This CDR3 contains 16 residues. Here the CDR3 DNA reads TGTGCCATCAGCGGCGGGTCCAAATCATACTCCTACGAGCAGTACTTC. It translates to CAISGGSKSYSYEQYF.

This CDR3 reads CASTHLAGLENTNEQFF. CDR3 nucleotide sequence: TGCGCCAGCACCCACCTCGCGGGACTAGAGAATACAAATGAGCAGTTCTTC. V is TRBV4-1 and J is TRBJ2-1; 8 bases are a match to TRBD2. The CDR3 runs to 17 residues. Germline CDR1 is MGHRA and CDR2 is YSYEKL. J lost 7 bases, V lost 7 bases, and 18 bases had no gene match.

The J gene is TRBJ1-5, the V gene TRBV5-4; D is uncertain. Germline V gives CDR1 SGHNT, CDR2 YYREEE (reference sequence). The CDR3 is 13 amino acids. Deletions cut 9 bases from V and 2 bases from J, with 12 bases between. CDR3 nucleotide sequence: TGTGCCAACCCGAGCAGGTGCAATCAGCCCCAGCATTTT. This gives the protein CANPSRCNQPQHF.

This chain links TRBV28 with TRBJ2-5, with 10 bases lining up with TRBD2. With 5 bases clipped from V and 3 bases from J, the junction kept 15 bases outside the gene matches. The V gene's germline CDR1 is MDHEN and CDR2 SYDVKM. The CDR3 sequence is 18 residues long. This chain's CDR3 is CASSPLRQMLAGEETQYF. The CDR3 DNA is TGTGCCAGCAGTCCACTTCGACAGATGCTAGCGGGAGAAGAGACCCAGTACTTC. The whole variable domain, filled in from reference TRBV28 and TRBJ2-5, reads DVKVTQSSRYLVKRTGEKVFLECVQDMDHENMFWYRQDPGLGLRLIYFSYDVKMKEKGDIPEGYSVSREKKERFSLILESASTNQTSMYLCASSPLRQMLAGEETQYFGPGTRLLVL.

The rearrangement uses TRBV9 and TRBJ1-5; 8 bases line up with TRBD1. Germline V gene data show CDR1 as SGDLS and CDR2 as YYNGEE. V gave up 0 bases and J gave up 10 bases; unmatched junction bases: 3. This CDR3 spans 13 amino acids. CDR3 sequence (DNA): TGTGCCAGCAGCGTAGGGGGACAGGAACCCCAGCATTTT. This sequence encodes CASSVGGQEPQHF.

The chain is built from TRBV7-2 and TRBJ1-1, with D perhaps matching TRBD1 (6 bases). V was cut by 5 bases and J by 8 bases, with 12 bases left in between. CDR3 length equals 12 residues. Germline V gene data show CDR1 as SGHTA and CDR2 as FQGNSA. In DNA form, the CDR3 reads TGTGCCAGCAGCCCCGGGACATCCGAAGCTTTCTTT. This sequence encodes CASSPGTSEAFF.

The V and J genes are TRBV5-1 and TRBJ2-5; no definite D call. CDR3 length equals 15 residues. The V end was cut by 1 base, the J end by 3 bases, with 13 bases between. The germline gives CDR1 SGHRS, CDR2 YFSETQ. The CDR3 region has the DNA TGCGCCAGCAGCTTGTTCCTGGCAGAAGAAGAGACCCAGTACTTC. Amino acid sequence: CASSLFLAEEETQYF.

The rearrangement uses TRBV28 and TRBJ2-7, with 10 positions matching TRBD1. Germline-derived CDR1 and CDR2 are MDHEN and SYDVKM. V trimming: 3 bases; J trimming: 3 bases; junction bases outside the gene matches: 5. This CDR3 contains 15 residues. CDR3 sequence reads: CASSLPGTGDYEQYF. Here the CDR3 DNA reads TGTGCCAGCAGTTTGCCCGGGACAGGGGACTACGAGCAGTACTTC.

The CDR3 here is CASSSGQTYEQYF. As DNA, the CDR3 is TGTGCCAGCTCATCAGGGCAGACCTACGAGCAGTACTTC. The chain employs TRBV18 and TRBJ2-5; tentatively, D is TRBD1 (5 bases). The J call may be in error: the DNA end matches TRBJ2-7 better. This CDR3 is built from 13 residues. Per the germline V gene, CDR1 is KGHSH and CDR2 is LQKENI.

The chain couples TRBV27 to TRBJ1-4; the D is unclear. The CDR3 runs 16 residues. The germline V gene encodes CDR1 MNHEY and CDR2 SMNVEV (reference sequence). V was pared by 6 bases and J by 4 bases, with 18 bases between. The CDR3 sequence is CASSRATPPYNEKLFF. The CDR3 DNA reads as TGTGCCAGCAGCCGTGCTACCCCACCTTATAATGAAAAACTGTTTTTT.

V is TRBV27 and J is TRBJ2-3; a possible D gene is TRBD2 (7 bases). The germline V gene encodes CDR1 MNHEY and CDR2 SMNVEV (reference sequence). CDR3 length equals 15 residues. V lost 3 bases, J lost 2 bases, and 12 bases lay in between. Written as DNA, the CDR3 is TGTGCCAGCAGTTTCGCGGGGGCGAACACAGATACGCAGTATTTT. Amino acid sequence: CASSFAGANTDTQYF.

This clone has just a few counts. V usage is TRBV6-1 and J usage is TRBJ1-1, with 8 positions matching TRBD1. CDR1 is MNHNS and CDR2 is SASEGT in the germline V gene. With 6 bases clipped from V and 0 bases from J, the junction kept 6 bases outside the gene matches. This CDR3 has 15 residues. CDR3 amino acids: CASRAGQGVNTEAFF. In DNA form, the CDR3 reads TGTGCCAGCAGGGCAGGACAGGGCGTGAACACTGAAGCTTTCTTT.